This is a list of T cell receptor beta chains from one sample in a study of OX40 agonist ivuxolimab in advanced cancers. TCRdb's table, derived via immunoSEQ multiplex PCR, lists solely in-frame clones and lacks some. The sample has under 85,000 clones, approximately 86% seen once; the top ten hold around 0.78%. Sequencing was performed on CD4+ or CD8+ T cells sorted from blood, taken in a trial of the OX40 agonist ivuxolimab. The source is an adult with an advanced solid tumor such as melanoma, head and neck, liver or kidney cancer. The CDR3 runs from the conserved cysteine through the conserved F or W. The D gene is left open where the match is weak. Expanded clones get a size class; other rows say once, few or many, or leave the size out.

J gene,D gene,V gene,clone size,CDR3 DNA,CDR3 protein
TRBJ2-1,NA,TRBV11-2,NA,TGTGCCAGCAGCCGCCTAGGTACTGAGCAGTTCTTC,CASSRLGTEQFF
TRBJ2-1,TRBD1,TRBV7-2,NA,TGTGCCAGCAGCTTAGAACAGGGGGGCGGTGAGCAGTTCTTC,CASSLEQGGGEQFF
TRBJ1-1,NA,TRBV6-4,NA,TGTGCCAGCAGTGCGAACCCGGGACAAAATGCAGCTTTCTTT,CASSANPGQNAAFF
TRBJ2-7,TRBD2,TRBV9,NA,TGTGCCAGCAGCGCACTAGCGGGGTCTTTCTACGAGCAGTACTTC,CASSALAGSFYEQYF
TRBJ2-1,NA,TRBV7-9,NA,TGTGCCAGCAGCTTAGCTGGGAGATACAATGAGCAGTTCTTC,CASSLAGRYNEQFF
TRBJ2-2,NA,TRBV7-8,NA,TGTGCCAGCAGCTTAGCGGGGGCGATCACCGGGGAGCTGTTTTTT,CASSLAGAITGELFF
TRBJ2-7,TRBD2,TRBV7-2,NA,TGTGCCAGCAGCTTAAATAGCGGGGGGGGCTACGAGCAGTACTTC,CASSLNSGGGYEQYF
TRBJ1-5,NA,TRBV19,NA,TGTGCCAGTAGGGAAACAGGGATTCGGAATCAGCCCCAGCATTTT,CASRETGIRNQPQHF
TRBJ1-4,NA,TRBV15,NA,TGTGCCACCAGCAGGTCATTAGGGACGGGTAATGAAAAACTGTTTTTT,CATSRSLGTGNEKLFF
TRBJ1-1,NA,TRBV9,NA,TGTGCCAGCAGCGGCGGGAGACGGGACACTGAAGCTTTCTTT,CASSGGRRDTEAFF
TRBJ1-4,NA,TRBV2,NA,TGTGCCAGCACCACGTTGGGGGCGGATGAAAAACTGTTTTTT,CASTTLGADEKLFF
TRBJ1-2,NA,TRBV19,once,TGTGCCAGTAGTATAAAGGCAGGCGTAAACTATGGCTACACCTTC,CASSIKAGVNYGYTF
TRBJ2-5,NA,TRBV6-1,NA,TGTGCCAGCAGTATAGTAGGGGAGACCCAGTACTTC,CASSIVGETQYF
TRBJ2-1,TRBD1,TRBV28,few,TGTGCCAGCGAACAGGGGGACGTGAATGAGCAGTTCTTC,CASEQGDVNEQFF